What follows are 19 T cell receptor beta chains derived from one specimen sequenced in a study of blood T cells in healthy people across ages. PCR was performed a second time for roughly 6 to 12 cycles using a sample-barcoded 5' primer and a J-beta primer mix. From the 5' RACE reads, TCRdb called clonotypes with MiXCR, one entry per CDR3 protein. The data show some 640,000 distinct CDR3 sequences, about 28% seen once. Specimen: blood. The receptor source for this set is a woman of 80 years or more in good health.

Of note for this clonotype: This could be a read error, since a much larger clone is one nucleotide away. The genes are TRBV20-1 and TRBJ2-5, with D tentatively TRBD2 (6 bases). The length of the CDR3 is 14 residues. V was pared by 6 bases and J by 1 base, with 15 bases between. Per the germline V gene, CDR1 is DFQATT and CDR2 is SNEGSKA (reference sequence). This chain's CDR3 is CSAPMFSGQETQYF. CDR3 DNA sequence: TGCAGTGCCCCTATGTTTAGCGGCCAAGAGACCCAGTACTTC.

To note about this clonotype: This clone may be a read error of a much larger clone one base away. The chain links TRBV7-3 to TRBJ2-1; the D gene could be TRBD1 or TRBD2 (5 bases each). Germline V lookup: CDR1 SGHTA, CDR2 FQGTGA. The CDR3 extends over 14 amino acids. The CDR3 region has the DNA TGTGCCAGCAGCTTAGGGACGGCCTACAATGAGCAGGACTTC. It encodes CASSLGTAYNEQDF.

This clonotype was counted a few times. The chain uses TRBV30 and TRBJ1-5, with TRBD1 matching over 7 bases. Germline CDR1 and CDR2: GTSNPN and SVGIG (reference sequence). Trimming removed 3 bases from V and 4 bases from J; junction bases left unmatched: 9. This CDR3 contains 15 residues. DNA for the CDR3: TGTGCCTGGAGCAGGGGGGGTGTCCTGAATCAGCCCCAGCATTTT. It encodes CAWSRGGVLNQPQHF. The entire variable domain, with the rest obtained from reference TRBV30 and TRBJ1-5, is as follows: SQTIHQWPATLVQPVGSPLSLECTVEGTSNPNLYWYRQAAGRGLQLLFYSVGIGQISSEVPQNLSASRPQDRQFILSSKKLLLSDSGFYLCAWSRGGVLNQPQHFGDGTRLSIL.

This clonotype was observed once. One end of the junction is discordant with germline, which a read error may explain. The chain recombines TRBV18 with TRBJ1-2, with D unresolved. The CDR3 totals 13 residues. The germline gives CDR1 KGHSH, CDR2 LQKENI. The CDR3 protein is CAGSPRREYGYTF. Here the CDR3 DNA reads TGTGCCGGCTCACCCAGGAGGGAGTATGGCTACACCTTC.

This clonotype occurred many times. The chain is built from TRBV29-1 and TRBJ1-1; D may be TRBD1 (5 bases). The CDR3 has 10 amino acids. V was trimmed by 7 bases and J by 4 bases, leaving 7 bases between them. The germline CDR1 and CDR2 sequences are SQVTM and ANQGSEA. Written as DNA, the CDR3 is TGCAGCGCTGGGGGCACTGAAGCTTTCTTT. Protein product: CSAGGTEAFF. Based on the CDR3 plus reference TRBV29-1 and TRBJ1-1, the full variable domain is SAVISQKPSRDICQRGTSLTIQCQVDSQVTMMFWYRQQPGQSLTLIATANQGSEATYESGFVIDKFPISRPNLTFSTLTVSNMSPEDSSIYLCSAGGTEAFFGQGTRLTVV.

The rearrangement links TRBV30 to TRBJ2-1; a possible D gene is TRBD2 (6 bases). Germline V gives CDR1 GTSNPN, CDR2 SVGIG (reference sequence). V shed 3 bases and J shed 8 bases, with 11 bases lying between them. The CDR3 extends over 12 amino acids. The chain's CDR3 is CAWSRGGDEQFF. In DNA form, the CDR3 reads TGTGCCTGGAGCAGAGGCGGGGATGAGCAGTTCTTC.

This clonotype was picked up a small number of times. A read error may be the cause here, since a much bigger clone is one base away. This sequence joins TRBV7-2 and TRBJ1-6; D is possibly TRBD1 (5 bases). Germline assignment: CDR1 SGHTA and CDR2 FQGNSA. CDR3 size: 15 residues. CDR3 in amino acids: CASRLITGRGSPRHF. CDR3 bases: TGTGCCAGCCGACTGATAACAGGCCGCGGGTCACCCCGCCACTTT.

A few counts support this clonotype. One base away lies a much larger clone, so this may be a sequencing read error. This chain uses TRBV24-1 with TRBJ2-1; the D call may be TRBD1 or TRBD2 (5 bases each). The CDR3 sequence is 11 residues long. CDR1 and CDR2 from the germline V gene are KGHDR and SFDVKD. The CDR3 loop reads CVTTWGYEQFF. In DNA, the CDR3 is TGTGTCACCACATGGGGGTATGAGCAGTTCTTC.

Notes on this clonotype: Its ends do not fully match the called genes, so a read error is possible. The rearrangement uses TRBV20-1 and TRBJ2-3, with D perhaps TRBD2 (5 bases). Germline CDR1 DFQATT, CDR2 SNEGSKA (reference sequence). The CDR3 covers 14 residues. The CDR3: CSAGEARGTDTQYF. CDR3 sequence (DNA): TGCAGTGCTGGAGAGGCTAGAGGGACAGATACGCAGTATTTT.

With regard to this clonotype: This may come from a read error, since a much larger clone is one base off. V is TRBV5-1 and J is TRBJ1-5; possibly TRBD1 for D (5 bases). The CDR3 is made up of 16 amino acids. Germline V lookup: CDR1 SGHRS, CDR2 YFSETQ. Trimming removed 3 bases from V and 5 bases from J, with 18 bases in between. The CDR3 region is CASSCQRTPIYQPQHF. The CDR3 nucleotides read TGCGCCAGCAGCTGTCAGAGGACACCCATTTATCAGCCCCAGCATTTT.

J is TRBJ2-3 and V is TRBV3-1; D gene unclear. Germline V gene sequence: CDR1 LGHDT, CDR2 YNNKEL (reference sequence). The CDR3 length is 14 residues. Trimming cost V 4 bases and J 6 bases, with 14 bases left between them. The CDR3 is CASSRSASDDTQYF. The CDR3 bases are TGTGCCAGCAGCCGTTCAGCGAGTGACGATACGCAGTATTTT.

The genes are TRBV20-1 and TRBJ2-4, with TRBD1 matching 7 bases. TRBJ2-7 explains the end of the DNA better; the J call may be wrong. Germline loops: CDR1 DFQATT, CDR2 SNEGSKA (reference sequence). The CDR3 length is 13 residues. Here the CDR3 reads CSASTGTNYEQYF. The CDR3 DNA is TGCAGTGCTTCGACAGGGACCAACTACGAGCAGTACTTC.

This clonotype was seen many times. V gene TRBV2 combines with J gene TRBJ2-3, with 7 bases fitting TRBD1. The CDR3 is 15 amino acids. Trimming removed 6 bases from V and 8 bases from J; junction bases left unmatched: 14. Germline assignment: CDR1 SNHLY and CDR2 FYNNEI. The CDR3 here is CASSRQGSRLGTQYF. Written as DNA, the CDR3 is TGTGCCAGCAGCCGACAGGGCTCCCGGCTCGGTACGCAGTATTTT.

Points on this clonotype: A much larger clone sits a single nucleotide away, making a read error possible. The chain links TRBV5-1 to TRBJ2-1, with 9 bases lining up with TRBD1. J lost 6 bases, V lost 2 bases, and 9 bases had no gene match. The CDR3 loop spans 16 amino acids. Per germline, CDR1 SGHRS and CDR2 YFSETQ. The CDR3 nucleotides are TGCGCCAGCAGCTTAGATCCCGGGACAGGGTGCAATGAGCAGTTCTTC. It encodes CASSLDPGTGCNEQFF. The full variable domain, rest sourced from reference TRBV5-1 and TRBJ2-1, is KAGVTQTPRYLIKTRGQQVTLSCSPISGHRSVSWYQQTPGQGLQFLFEYFSETQRNKGNFPGRFSGRQFSNSRSEMNVSTLELGDSALYLCASSLDPGTGCNEQFFGPGTRLTVL.

This clonotype was recorded a few times. This may come from a read error, since a much larger clone is one base off. The CDR3, as DNA: TGTGCCAGCAGTTTCGGGGAATGGGATGAGAAGTTCTTC. Its translation is CASSFGEWDEKFF. The rearrangement links TRBV28 to TRBJ2-1, with a possible D match to TRBD2 (5 bases). This CDR3 spans 13 amino acids. Germline V gene sequence: CDR1 MDHEN, CDR2 SYDVKM.

This clonotype was recorded at least ten times. The chain combines TRBV12-3 or TRBV12-4 with TRBJ2-5; TRBD2 aligns across 13 bases. The length of the CDR3 is 15 residues. V was pared by 5 bases and J by 6 bases, with 6 bases of the junction left unmatched. CDR3 in amino acids: CASSLGTSGTKTQYF. CDR3 bases: TGTGCCAGCAGTCTCGGGACTAGCGGGACAAAGACCCAGTACTTC.

This clonotype was seen many times. The germline gene is not matched at one end of the junction; a read error may be the cause. This chain uses TRBV7-9 with TRBJ1-2; 7 nucleotides agree with TRBD1. CDR1 and CDR2 from the germline V gene are SEHNR and FQNEAQ (reference sequence). The CDR3 is made up of 13 amino acids. This CDR3 is CASSSGQIYGYTF. DNA of the CDR3: TGCGCCAGCAGCTCGGGACAGATCTATGGCTACACCTTC.

As regards this clonotype: The junction shows a germline mismatch at one end, possibly a read error. The chain uses TRBV5-1 and TRBJ2-1; 9 positions agree with TRBD2. Germline-derived CDR1 and CDR2 are SGHRS and YFSETQ. The CDR3 spans 16 residues. CDR3 DNA: TGCGCCAGCAGCTTGGGTCCTAGCGGGGTTGGCGATGAGCGGTTCTTC. It translates to CASSLGPSGVGDERFF. The full variable domain, its missing parts supplied by reference TRBV5-1 and TRBJ2-1, is KAGVTQTPRYLIKTRGQQVTLSCSPISGHRSVSWYQQTPGQGLQFLFEYFSETQRNKGNFPGRFSGRQFSNSRSEMNVSTLELGDSALYLCASSLGPSGVGDERFFGPGTRLTVL.

The chain recombines TRBV20-1 with TRBJ2-2; D gene ambiguous. V was cut by 3 bases and J by 3 bases, with 5 bases left in between. The CDR3 runs to 12 residues. Germline V gene data show CDR1 as DFQATT and CDR2 as SNEGSKA (reference sequence). This chain's CDR3 is CSARGYTGELFF. The CDR3 DNA follows: TGCAGTGCTAGGGGTTACACCGGGGAGCTGTTTTTT.